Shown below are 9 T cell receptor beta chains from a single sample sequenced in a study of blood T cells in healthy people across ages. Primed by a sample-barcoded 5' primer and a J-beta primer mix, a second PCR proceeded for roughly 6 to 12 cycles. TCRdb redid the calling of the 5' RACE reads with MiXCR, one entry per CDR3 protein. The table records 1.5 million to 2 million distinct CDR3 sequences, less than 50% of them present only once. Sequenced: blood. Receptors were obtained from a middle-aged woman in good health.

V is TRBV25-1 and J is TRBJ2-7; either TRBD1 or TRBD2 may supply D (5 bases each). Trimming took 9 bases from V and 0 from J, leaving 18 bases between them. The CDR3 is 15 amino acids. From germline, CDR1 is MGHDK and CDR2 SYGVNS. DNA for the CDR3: TGTGCCAGGACCCCGGGGACCTCGAGCTCCTACGAGCAGTACTTC. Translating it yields CARTPGTSSSYEQYF.

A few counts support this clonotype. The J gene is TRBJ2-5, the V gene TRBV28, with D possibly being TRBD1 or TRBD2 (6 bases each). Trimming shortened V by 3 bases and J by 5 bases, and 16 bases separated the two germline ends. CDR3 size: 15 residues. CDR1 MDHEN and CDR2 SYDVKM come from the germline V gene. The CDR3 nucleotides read TGTGCCAGCAGTTTTAGTGGGGGGCTAGATGAGACCCAGTACTTC. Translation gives CASSFSGGLDETQYF.

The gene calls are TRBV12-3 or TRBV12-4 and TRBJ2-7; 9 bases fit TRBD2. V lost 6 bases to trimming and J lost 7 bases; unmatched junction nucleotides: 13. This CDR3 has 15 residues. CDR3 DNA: TGTGCCAGCAGCCGAAGCGGGGGGTTCCTAGATGAGCAGTACTTC. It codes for CASSRSGGFLDEQYF.

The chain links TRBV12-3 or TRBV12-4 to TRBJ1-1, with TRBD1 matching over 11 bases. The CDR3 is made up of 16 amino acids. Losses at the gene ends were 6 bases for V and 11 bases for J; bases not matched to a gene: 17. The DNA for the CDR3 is TGTGCCAGCAGAACCGGGACAGGGGGACACTCCAGTGATGCTTTCTTT. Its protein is CASRTGTGGHSSDAFF.

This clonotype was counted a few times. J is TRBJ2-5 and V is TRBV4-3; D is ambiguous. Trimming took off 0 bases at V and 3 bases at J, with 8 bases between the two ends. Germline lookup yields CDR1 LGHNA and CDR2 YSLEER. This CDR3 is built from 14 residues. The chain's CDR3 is CASSQDMGEETQYF. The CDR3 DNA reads TGCGCCAGCAGCCAAGATATGGGTGAAGAGACCCAGTACTTC.

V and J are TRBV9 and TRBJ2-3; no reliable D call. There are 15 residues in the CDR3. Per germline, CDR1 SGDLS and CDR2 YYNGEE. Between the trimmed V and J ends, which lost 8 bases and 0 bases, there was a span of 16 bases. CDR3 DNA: TGTGCCAGTAGCCAACACTGGGCTAGCACAGATACGCAGTATTTT. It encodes CASSQHWASTDTQYF.

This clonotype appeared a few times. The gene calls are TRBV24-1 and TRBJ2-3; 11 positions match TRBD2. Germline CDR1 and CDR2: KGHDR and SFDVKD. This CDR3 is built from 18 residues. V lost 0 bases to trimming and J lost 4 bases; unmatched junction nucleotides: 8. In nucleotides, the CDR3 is TGTGCCACCAGTGATTTGACTGTTGGGACTAGCGGACCAGATACGCAGTATTTT. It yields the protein CATSDLTVGTSGPDTQYF.

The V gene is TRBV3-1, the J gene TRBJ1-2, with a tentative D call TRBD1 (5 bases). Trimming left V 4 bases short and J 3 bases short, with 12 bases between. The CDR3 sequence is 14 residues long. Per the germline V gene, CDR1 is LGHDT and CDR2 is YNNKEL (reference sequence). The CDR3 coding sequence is TGTGCCAGCAGCCCGTTTACGGGGGACTATGGCTACACCTTC. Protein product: CASSPFTGDYGYTF.

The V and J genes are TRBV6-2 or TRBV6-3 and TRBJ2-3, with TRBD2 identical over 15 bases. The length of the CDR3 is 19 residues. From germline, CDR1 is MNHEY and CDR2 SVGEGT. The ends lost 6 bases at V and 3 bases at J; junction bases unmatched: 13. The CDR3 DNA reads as TGTGCCAGCAGCAGTCAGTTCGGACTAGCGGGGGGGCCTACAGATACGCAGTATTTT. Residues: CASSSQFGLAGGPTDTQYF.